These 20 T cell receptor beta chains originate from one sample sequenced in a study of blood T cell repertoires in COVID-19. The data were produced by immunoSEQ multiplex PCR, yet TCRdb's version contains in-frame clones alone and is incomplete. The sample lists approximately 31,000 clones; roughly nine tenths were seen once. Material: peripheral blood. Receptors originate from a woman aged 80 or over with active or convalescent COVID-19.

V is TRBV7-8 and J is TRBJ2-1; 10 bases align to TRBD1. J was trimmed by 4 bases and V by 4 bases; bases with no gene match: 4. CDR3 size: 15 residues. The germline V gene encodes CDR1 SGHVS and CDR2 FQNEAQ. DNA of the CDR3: TGTGCCAGCAGCTGGCCGGGACAGGGGTACAATGAGCAGTTCTTC. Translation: CASSWPGQGYNEQFF. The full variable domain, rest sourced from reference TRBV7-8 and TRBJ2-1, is GAGVSQSPRYKVAKRGQDVALRCDPISGHVSLFWYQQALGQGPEFLTYFQNEAQLDKSGLPSDRFFAERPEGSVSTLKIQRTQQEDSAVYLCASSWPGQGYNEQFFGPGTRLTVL.

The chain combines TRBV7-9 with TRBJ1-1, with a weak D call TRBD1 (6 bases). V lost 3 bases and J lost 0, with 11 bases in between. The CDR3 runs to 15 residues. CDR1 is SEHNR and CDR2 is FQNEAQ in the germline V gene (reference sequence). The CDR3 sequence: CASSFRQGMNTEAFF. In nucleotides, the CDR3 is TGTGCCAGCAGCTTCCGGCAGGGGATGAACACTGAAGCTTTCTTT.

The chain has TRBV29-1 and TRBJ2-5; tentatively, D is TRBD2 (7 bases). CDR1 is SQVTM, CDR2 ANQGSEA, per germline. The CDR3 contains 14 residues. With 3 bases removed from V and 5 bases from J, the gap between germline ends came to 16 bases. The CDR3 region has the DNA TGCAGCGTTGAGGCGGGGGCCGATTGGGAGACCCAGTACTTC. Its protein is CSVEAGADWETQYF. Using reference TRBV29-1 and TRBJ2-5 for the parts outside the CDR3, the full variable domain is SAVISQKPSRDICQRGTSLTIQCQVDSQVTMMFWYRQQPGQSLTLIATANQGSEATYESGFVIDKFPISRPNLTFSTLTVSNMSPEDSSIYLCSVEAGADWETQYFGPGTRLLVL.

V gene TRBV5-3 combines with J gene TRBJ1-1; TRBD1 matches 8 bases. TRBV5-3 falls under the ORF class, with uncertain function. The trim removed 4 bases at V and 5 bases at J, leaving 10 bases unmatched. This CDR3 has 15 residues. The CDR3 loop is CARSTEDREGTEAFF. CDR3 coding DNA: TGTGCCAGAAGCACAGAGGACAGGGAGGGGACTGAAGCTTTCTTT.

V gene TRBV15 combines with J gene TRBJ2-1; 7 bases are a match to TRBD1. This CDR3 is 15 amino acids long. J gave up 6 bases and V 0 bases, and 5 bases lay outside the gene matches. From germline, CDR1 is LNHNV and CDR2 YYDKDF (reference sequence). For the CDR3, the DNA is TGTGCCACCAGCAGAGACCGGACAGGACTCAATGAGCAGTTCTTC. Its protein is CATSRDRTGLNEQFF.

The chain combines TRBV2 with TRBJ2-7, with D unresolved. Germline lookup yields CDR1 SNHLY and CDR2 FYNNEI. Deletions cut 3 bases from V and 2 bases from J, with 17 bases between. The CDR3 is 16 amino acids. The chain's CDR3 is CASSDLGLGSTYEQYF. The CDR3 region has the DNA TGTGCCAGCAGTGATTTAGGCCTGGGCAGTACCTACGAGCAGTACTTC.

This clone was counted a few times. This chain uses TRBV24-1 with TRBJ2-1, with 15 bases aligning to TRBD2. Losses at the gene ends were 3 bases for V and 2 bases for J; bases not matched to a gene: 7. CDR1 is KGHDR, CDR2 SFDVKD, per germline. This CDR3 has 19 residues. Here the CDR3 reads CATSDPGLAGGGAYNEQFF. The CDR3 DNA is TGTGCCACCAGTGATCCGGGACTAGCGGGGGGAGGGGCCTACAATGAGCAGTTCTTC.

CDR3 in amino acids: CASSAYIGGQGGLFF. The CDR3, as DNA: TGTGCCAGCTCAGCGTACATCGGCGGACAGGGAGGACTGTTTTTT. The V gene is TRBV18, the J gene TRBJ1-4; the match to TRBD1 covers 8 bases. This CDR3 has 15 residues. Trimming took 5 bases from V and 13 from J; bases not matched to a gene: 15. CDR1 is KGHSH, CDR2 LQKENI, per germline.

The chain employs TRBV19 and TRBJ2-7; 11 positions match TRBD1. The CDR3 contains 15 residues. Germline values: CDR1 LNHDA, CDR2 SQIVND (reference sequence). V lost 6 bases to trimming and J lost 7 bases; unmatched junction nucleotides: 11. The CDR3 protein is CASSPRGQGALEQYF. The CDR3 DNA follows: TGTGCCAGTAGCCCGAGAGGACAGGGGGCTTTAGAGCAGTACTTC. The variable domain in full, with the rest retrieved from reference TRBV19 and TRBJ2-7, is DGGITQSPKYLFRKEGQNVTLSCEQNLNHDAMYWYRQDPGQGLRLIYYSQIVNDFQKGDIAEGYSVSREKKESFPLTVTSAQKNPTAFYLCASSPRGQGALEQYFGPGTRLTVT.

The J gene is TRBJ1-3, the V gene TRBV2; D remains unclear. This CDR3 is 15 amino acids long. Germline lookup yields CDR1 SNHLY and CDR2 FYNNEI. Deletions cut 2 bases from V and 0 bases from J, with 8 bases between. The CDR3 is CASSELFNSGNTIYF. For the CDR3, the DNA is TGTGCCAGCAGTGAATTGTTTAACTCTGGAAACACCATATATTTT.

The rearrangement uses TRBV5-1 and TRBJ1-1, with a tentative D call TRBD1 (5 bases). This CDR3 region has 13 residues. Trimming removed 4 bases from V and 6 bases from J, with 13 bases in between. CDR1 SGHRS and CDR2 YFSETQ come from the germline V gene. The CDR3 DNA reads TGCGCCAGCAGCCCGGGGGTTATCCCTGAAGCTTTCTTT. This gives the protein CASSPGVIPEAFF.

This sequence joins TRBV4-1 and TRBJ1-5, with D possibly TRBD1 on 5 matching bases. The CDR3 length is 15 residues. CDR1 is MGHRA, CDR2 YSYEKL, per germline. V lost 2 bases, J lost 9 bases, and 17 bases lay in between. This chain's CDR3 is CASSQQEDTSWPQHF. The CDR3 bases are TGCGCCAGCAGCCAACAAGAGGACACTTCGTGGCCCCAGCATTTT.

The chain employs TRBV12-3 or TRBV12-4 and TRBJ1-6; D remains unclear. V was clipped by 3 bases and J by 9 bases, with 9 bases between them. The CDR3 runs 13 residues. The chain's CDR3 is CASSFLPVSPLHF. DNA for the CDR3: TGTGCCAGCAGTTTCCTTCCGGTTTCACCCCTCCACTTT.

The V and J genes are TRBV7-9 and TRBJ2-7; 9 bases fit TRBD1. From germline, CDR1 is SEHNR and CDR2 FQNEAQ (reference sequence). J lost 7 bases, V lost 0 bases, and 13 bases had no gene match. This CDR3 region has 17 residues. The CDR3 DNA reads TGTGCCAGCAGCTTAGCGAGGGGGACAGGGCCCCAGGGAGAGCAGTACTTC. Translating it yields CASSLARGTGPQGEQYF.

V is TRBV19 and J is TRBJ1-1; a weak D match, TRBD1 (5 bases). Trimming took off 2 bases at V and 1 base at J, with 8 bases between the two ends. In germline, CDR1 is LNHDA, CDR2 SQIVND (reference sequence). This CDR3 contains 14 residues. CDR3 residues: CASSINRQNTEAFF. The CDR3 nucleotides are TGTGCCAGTAGTATAAACAGGCAGAACACTGAAGCTTTCTTT. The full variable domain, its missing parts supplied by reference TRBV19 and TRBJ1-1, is DGGITQSPKYLFRKEGQNVTLSCEQNLNHDAMYWYRQDPGQGLRLIYYSQIVNDFQKGDIAEGYSVSREKKESFPLTVTSAQKNPTAFYLCASSINRQNTEAFFGQGTRLTVV.

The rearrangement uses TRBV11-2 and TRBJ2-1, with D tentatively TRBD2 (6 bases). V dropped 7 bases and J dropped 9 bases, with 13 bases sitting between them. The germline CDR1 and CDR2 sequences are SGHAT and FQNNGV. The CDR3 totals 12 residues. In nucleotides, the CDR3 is TGTGCCAGCACCCTCCAGGGAGGTGAGCAGTTCTTC. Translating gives CASTLQGGEQFF.

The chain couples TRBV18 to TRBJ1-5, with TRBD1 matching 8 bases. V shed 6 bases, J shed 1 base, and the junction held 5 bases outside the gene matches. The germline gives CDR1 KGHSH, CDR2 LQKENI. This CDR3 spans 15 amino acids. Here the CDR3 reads CASSQDRGSNQPQHF. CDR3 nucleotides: TGTGCCAGCTCTCAAGACAGGGGAAGCAATCAGCCCCAGCATTTT.

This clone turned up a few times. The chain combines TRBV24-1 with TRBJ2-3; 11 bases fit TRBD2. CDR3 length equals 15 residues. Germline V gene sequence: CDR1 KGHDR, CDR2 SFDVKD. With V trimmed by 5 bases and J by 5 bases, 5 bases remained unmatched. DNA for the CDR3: TGTGCCACCAGTGCCATAGCGGGGGGGCAAGATACGCAGTATTTT. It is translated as CATSAIAGGQDTQYF.

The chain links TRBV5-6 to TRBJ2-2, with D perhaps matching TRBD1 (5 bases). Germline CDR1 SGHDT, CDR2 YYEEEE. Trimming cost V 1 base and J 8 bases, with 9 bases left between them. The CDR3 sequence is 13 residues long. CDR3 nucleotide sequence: TGTGCCAGCAGCTTGAGCAGGGTTGGGGAGCTGTTTTTT. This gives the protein CASSLSRVGELFF.

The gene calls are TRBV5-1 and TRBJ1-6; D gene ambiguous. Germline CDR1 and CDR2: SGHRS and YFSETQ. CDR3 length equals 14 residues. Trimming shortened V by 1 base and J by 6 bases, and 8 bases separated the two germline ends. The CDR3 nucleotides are TGCGCCAGCAGCTTGAAGGAGCTTAATTCACCCCTCCACTTT. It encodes CASSLKELNSPLHF. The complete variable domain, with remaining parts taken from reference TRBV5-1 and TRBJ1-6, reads KAGVTQTPRYLIKTRGQQVTLSCSPISGHRSVSWYQQTPGQGLQFLFEYFSETQRNKGNFPGRFSGRQFSNSRSEMNVSTLELGDSALYLCASSLKELNSPLHFGNGTRLTVT.